This TCR beta chain appears in the sequencing data of a study of PD-1 and CTLA-4 blockade in melanoma. This clone was recorded a few times. This table comes from immunoSEQ multiplex PCR, and its TCRdb copy is limited to in-frame clones, with some not included. The table records around 32,000 clones, approximately 91% of them present only once. This CDR3 spans 14 amino acids. The V gene's germline CDR1 is MNHEY and CDR2 SMNVEV (reference sequence). V dropped 3 bases and J dropped 6; count of bases not matched to a gene: 3. The chain couples TRBV27 to TRBJ1-5; 9 positions match TRBD1. The origin of this receptor is a human donor with melanoma. The sample in question was CD8+ T cells from peripheral blood, obtained before anti-PD-1 treatment. Written as DNA, the CDR3 is TGTGCCAGCAGTTTCCGGACAGGGGCTCAGCCCCAGCATTTT. This encodes CASSFRTGAQPQHF.